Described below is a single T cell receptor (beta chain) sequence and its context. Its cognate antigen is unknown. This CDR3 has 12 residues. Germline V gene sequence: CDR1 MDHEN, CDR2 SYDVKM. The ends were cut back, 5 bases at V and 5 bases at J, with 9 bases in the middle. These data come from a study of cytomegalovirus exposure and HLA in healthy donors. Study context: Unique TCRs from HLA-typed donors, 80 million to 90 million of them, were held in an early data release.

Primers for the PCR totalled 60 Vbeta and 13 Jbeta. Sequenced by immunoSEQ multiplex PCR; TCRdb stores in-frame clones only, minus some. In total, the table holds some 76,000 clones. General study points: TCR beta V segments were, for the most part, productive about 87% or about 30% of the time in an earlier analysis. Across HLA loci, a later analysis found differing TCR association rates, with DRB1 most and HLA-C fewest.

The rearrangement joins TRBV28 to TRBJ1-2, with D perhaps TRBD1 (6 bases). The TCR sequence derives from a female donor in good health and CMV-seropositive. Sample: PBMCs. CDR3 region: CASSPGVYGYTF. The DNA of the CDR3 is TGTGCCAGCAGTCCAGGGGTGTATGGCTACACCTTC.